The 21 T cell receptor beta chains given below trace back to one sample, sequenced in a study of cytomegalovirus exposure and HLA in healthy donors (dated by TCRdb to between 2016 and 2019). Receptor libraries were prepared by the immunoSEQ multiplex PCR assay. For the multiplex PCR, a mixture combining 60 forward primers for TCR Vbeta segments and 13 reverse primers for TCR Jbeta segments was used. TCRdb retrieved this table from immuneACCESS and kept in-frame rearrangements only. Not all clones are present; in checked studies, unresolved V genes account for under half, and no reason is known for the remainder. Counted in this sample were 65,000 to 70,000 clones; approximately 90% of them appeared once. Of the sample, 12% is held by the ten largest clones. The sequenced material came from PBMCs. Receptors were obtained from a woman in her 30s in good health and CMV-seropositive.

This clone appeared a few times. In DNA form, the CDR3 reads TGCGCCAGCCGGGAGATGGCGGGAGTCTACGAGCAGTACTTC. Translation: CASREMAGVYEQYF. The V and J genes are TRBV5-1 and TRBJ2-7, with 7 bases lining up with TRBD2. Germline CDR1 and CDR2: SGHRS and YFSETQ. Trimming took 7 bases from V and 3 from J; bases not matched to a gene: 10. The CDR3 is 14 residues long.

This clone has just a few counts. The J gene is TRBJ1-2, the V gene TRBV27; 9 bases match TRBD1. This CDR3 contains 16 residues. Germline assignment: CDR1 MNHEY and CDR2 SMNVEV (reference sequence). J gave up 4 bases and V 6 bases, and 12 bases lay outside the gene matches. In nucleotides, the CDR3 is TGTGCCAGCAGACTCTTGGGACAGGGCGGGTCCTATGGCTACACCTTC. Protein: CASRLLGQGGSYGYTF.

The chain has TRBV4-1 and TRBJ1-1; perhaps TRBD1 as D (6 bases). The length of the CDR3 is 13 residues. CDR1 and CDR2 from the germline V gene are MGHRA and YSYEKL. The V end lost 3 bases, the J end lost 7 bases, and 12 bases lay between the germline ends. CDR3 residues: CASSQAGVVEAFF. CDR3 DNA sequence: TGCGCCAGCAGCCAGGCAGGGGTAGTTGAAGCTTTCTTT.

The rearrangement uses TRBV11-1 and TRBJ2-7; 12 nucleotides match TRBD2. With 5 bases clipped from V and 3 bases from J, the junction kept 8 bases outside the gene matches. Per germline, CDR1 SGHAT and CDR2 FQDESV (reference sequence). The CDR3 loop spans 16 amino acids. The CDR3 is CASSTGTSGFNYEQYF. The CDR3 DNA reads as TGTGCCAGCAGCACCGGGACTAGCGGGTTTAACTACGAGCAGTACTTC.

The V gene is TRBV29-1, the J gene TRBJ1-2, with D possibly TRBD1 on 6 matching bases. The CDR3 totals 18 residues. Germline V lookup: CDR1 SQVTM, CDR2 ANQGSEA. Trimming shortened V by 2 bases and J by 8 bases, and 30 bases separated the two germline ends. This CDR3 reads CSVETLPADTGRRAGYTF. The CDR3 DNA is TGCAGCGTTGAAACTCTGCCCGCTGACACAGGGCGAAGAGCGGGCTACACCTTC.

The chain couples TRBV5-1 to TRBJ2-7; perhaps TRBD2 as D (6 bases). Germline loops: CDR1 SGHRS, CDR2 YFSETQ. V lost 2 bases and J 2 bases, leaving 14 bases between the germline ends. The CDR3 has 15 amino acids. The CDR3 here is CASSLEGTGTYEQYF. CDR3 sequence (DNA): TGCGCCAGCAGCTTAGAAGGGACTGGAACCTACGAGCAGTACTTC. Using reference TRBV5-1 and TRBJ2-7 for the parts outside the CDR3, the full variable domain is KAGVTQTPRYLIKTRGQQVTLSCSPISGHRSVSWYQQTPGQGLQFLFEYFSETQRNKGNFPGRFSGRQFSNSRSEMNVSTLELGDSALYLCASSLEGTGTYEQYFGPGTRLTVT.

The chain is built from TRBV7-6 and TRBJ2-1, with 8 bases matching TRBD2. Germline-derived CDR1 and CDR2 are SGHVS and FNYEAQ. V trimming: 0 bases; J trimming: 9 bases; junction bases outside the gene matches: 16. The CDR3 spans 18 residues. CDR3 region: CASSLASGTPLGYSEQFF. CDR3 bases: TGTGCCAGCAGCTTAGCTAGCGGGACTCCCCTGGGATATAGTGAGCAGTTCTTC.

The chain combines TRBV11-2 with TRBJ2-5, with 10 bases fitting TRBD1. This CDR3 has 17 residues. From germline, CDR1 is SGHAT and CDR2 FQNNGV. V dropped 1 base and J dropped 5; count of bases not matched to a gene: 10. The CDR3 loop is CASSLGRTGGTLETQYF. CDR3 DNA: TGTGCCAGCAGCTTAGGACGGACAGGGGGGACTCTGGAGACCCAGTACTTC.

The rearrangement uses TRBV7-9 and TRBJ2-1; TRBD2 matches 7 bases. The CDR3 loop spans 15 amino acids. The V segment lost 3 bases and the J segment 2 bases; nucleotides outside the gene matches: 4. CDR1 and CDR2 (germline): SEHNR, FQNEAQ (reference sequence). CDR3 protein: CASSFSSGAYNEQFF. CDR3 nucleotide sequence: TGTGCCAGCAGCTTCTCTAGCGGAGCCTACAATGAGCAGTTCTTC.

Points on this clone: One end of the junction is discordant with germline, which a read error may explain. The J gene is TRBJ2-5, the V gene TRBV7-9; D is uncertain. Germline V gene lookup returns CDR1 SEHNR and CDR2 FQNEAQ (reference sequence). The CDR3 consists of 13 residues. CDR3 region: CASSLDNQVTQYF. The CDR3 bases are TGTGCCAGCAGCTTAGACAATCAAGTGACCCAGTACTTC.

V and J are TRBV2 and TRBJ2-1, with D tentatively TRBD2 (7 bases). CDR1 and CDR2 from the germline V gene are SNHLY and FYNNEI. The germline V and J ends were trimmed by 3 bases and 10 bases, with 16 bases remaining between them. CDR3 size: 14 residues. The CDR3 DNA sequence: TGTGCCAGCAGTGATTCGAGGGGGGGCGGGGAGCAGTTCTTC. Its translation: CASSDSRGGGEQFF. The variable domain in full, with the rest retrieved from reference TRBV2 and TRBJ2-1, is EPEVTQTPSHQVTQMGQEVILRCVPISNHLYFYWYRQILGQKVEFLVSFYNNEISEKSEIFDDQFSVERPDGSNFTLKIRSTKLEDSAMYFCASSDSRGGGEQFFGPGTRLTVL.

The chain recombines TRBV28 with TRBJ1-1; D perhaps matches TRBD1 (5 bases). Per germline, CDR1 MDHEN and CDR2 SYDVKM. The CDR3 has 13 residues. The ends were cut back, 9 bases at V and 4 bases at J, with 15 bases in the middle. The DNA for the CDR3 is TGTGCCAGTGAGCCGGGGGTGGGCACTGAAGCTTTCTTT. This gives the protein CASEPGVGTEAFF.

The genes are TRBV11-1 and TRBJ1-6; TRBD1 might be the D (5 bases). Germline CDR1 reads SGHAT; CDR2 reads FQDESV (reference sequence). This CDR3 is 15 amino acids long. Trimming removed 4 bases from V and 9 bases from J, with 16 bases in between. CDR3 nucleotide sequence: TGTGCCAGCAGCTCCGCCGTGGGGGGGAGTTCACCCCTCCACTTT. Translated, it gives CASSSAVGGSSPLHF.

This clone was seen more than once but under ten times. The chain employs TRBV27 and TRBJ2-3, with 8 bases that match TRBD2. With V trimmed by 3 bases and J by 1 base, 6 bases remained unmatched. CDR1 is MNHEY, CDR2 SMNVEV, per germline (reference sequence). CDR3 length equals 16 residues. The CDR3 DNA follows: TGTGCCAGCAGTTTTTTTGGACTAGCTGGCACAGATACGCAGTATTTT. Amino acids: CASSFFGLAGTDTQYF.

V usage is TRBV2 and J usage is TRBJ2-7; weak D call: TRBD2 (7 bases). The CDR3 spans 15 residues. Germline CDR1 is SNHLY and CDR2 is FYNNEI. V was pared by 6 bases and J by 3 bases, with 18 bases between. The CDR3 DNA follows: TGTGCCAGCAGACCCAGGGGCGGGAGTTACTACGAGCAGTACTTC. This gives the protein CASRPRGGSYYEQYF. The full variable domain, in which reference TRBV2 and TRBJ2-7 provide the parts outside the CDR3, is EPEVTQTPSHQVTQMGQEVILRCVPISNHLYFYWYRQILGQKVEFLVSFYNNEISEKSEIFDDQFSVERPDGSNFTLKIRSTKLEDSAMYFCASRPRGGSYYEQYFGPGTRLTVT.

The rearrangement uses TRBV5-6 and TRBJ1-2; TRBD1 is a possible D gene (6 bases). Trimming removed 4 bases from V and 4 bases from J, with 20 bases in between. This CDR3 is built from 16 residues. The V gene's germline CDR1 is SGHDT and CDR2 YYEEEE. CDR3 nucleotide sequence: TGTGCCAGCAGCCTCCGGTTTGGACAGAGCCTCTATGGCTACACCTTC. It translates to CASSLRFGQSLYGYTF.

The J gene is TRBJ1-2, the V gene TRBV7-2; TRBD1 matches 7 bases. The length of the CDR3 is 15 residues. The J segment lost 7 bases and the V segment lost 0 bases, leaving 8 bases of the junction unmatched. The germline V gene encodes CDR1 SGHTA and CDR2 FQGNSA. CDR3 amino acids: CASSLALGQQLGYTF. Here the CDR3 DNA reads TGTGCCAGCAGCTTAGCGCTGGGACAGCAACTTGGCTACACCTTC.

The table lists this clone with a few counts. This sequence joins TRBV5-1 and TRBJ1-6; D is uncertain. V shed 0 bases and J shed 1 base, with 5 bases lying between them. The CDR3 runs to 15 residues. The V gene's germline CDR1 is SGHRS and CDR2 YFSETQ. The CDR3 nucleotides are TGCGCCAGCAGCTTGGGAGGATCCTATAATTCACCCCTCCACTTT. It yields the protein CASSLGGSYNSPLHF.

This clone was picked up a small number of times. The genes are TRBV19 and TRBJ2-7; possible D gene TRBD2, 5 bases. V was shortened by 5 bases and J by 2 bases, with 16 bases between the two germline ends. The length of the CDR3 is 15 residues. Germline CDR1 and CDR2: LNHDA and SQIVND (reference sequence). CDR3 amino acids: CASSSHTGRPYEQYF. The CDR3 DNA reads as TGTGCCAGTAGTTCACACACGGGAAGGCCCTACGAGCAGTACTTC.

The gene calls are TRBV27 and TRBJ2-7; 11 nucleotides line up with TRBD2. Germline-derived CDR1 and CDR2 are MNHEY and SMNVEV (reference sequence). V was pared by 6 bases and J by 3 bases, with 10 bases of the junction left unmatched. CDR3 length equals 16 residues. The CDR3 here is CASSPGLAGMYYEQYF. The CDR3 region has the DNA TGTGCCAGCAGCCCAGGACTAGCGGGCATGTACTACGAGCAGTACTTC.

The chain employs TRBV11-2 and TRBJ2-1, with D perhaps matching TRBD1 (5 bases). The CDR3 extends over 13 amino acids. Trimming took off 1 base at V and 16 bases at J, with 17 bases between the two ends. Germline V gene lookup returns CDR1 SGHAT and CDR2 FQNNGV. The CDR3 coding sequence is TGTGCCAGCAGCTTAGGACAGACGAGTCCTCCCTTCTTC. Translating it yields CASSLGQTSPPFF.